This T cell receptor (beta chain) was found in a study of blood T cell repertoires in COVID-19. Study details: From the United States, Italy and Spain came samples of acute and convalescent COVID-19. From T cells, B-cell-depleted T cells, or PBMCs came the material, which was cDNA or gDNA.

Germline V gives CDR1 LGHNA, CDR2 YSLEER. The CDR3 covers 18 residues. V was clipped by 5 bases and J by 2 bases; unmatched bases: 13. As originally analysed: By means of reference gene primer amplification, nucleated cell counts were estimated. The data were produced by immunoSEQ multiplex PCR, yet TCRdb's version contains in-frame clones alone and is incomplete. The V and J calls and clone size were taken over from that table, and D and trimming were inferred from the DNA. The profile covers 240,000 or so clones, with roughly 77% appearing a single time and about 3% taken by the ten largest. The rearrangement uses TRBV4-3 and TRBJ2-5; the match to TRBD2 covers 11 bases. Sample: peripheral blood. The receptor's source is an elderly woman with acute or convalescent COVID-19. CDR3 coding DNA: TGCGCCAGCAGCTCGCATACTGGGACTAGCGGTTATCAAGAGACCCAGTACTTC. Translating gives CASSSHTGTSGYQETQYF.